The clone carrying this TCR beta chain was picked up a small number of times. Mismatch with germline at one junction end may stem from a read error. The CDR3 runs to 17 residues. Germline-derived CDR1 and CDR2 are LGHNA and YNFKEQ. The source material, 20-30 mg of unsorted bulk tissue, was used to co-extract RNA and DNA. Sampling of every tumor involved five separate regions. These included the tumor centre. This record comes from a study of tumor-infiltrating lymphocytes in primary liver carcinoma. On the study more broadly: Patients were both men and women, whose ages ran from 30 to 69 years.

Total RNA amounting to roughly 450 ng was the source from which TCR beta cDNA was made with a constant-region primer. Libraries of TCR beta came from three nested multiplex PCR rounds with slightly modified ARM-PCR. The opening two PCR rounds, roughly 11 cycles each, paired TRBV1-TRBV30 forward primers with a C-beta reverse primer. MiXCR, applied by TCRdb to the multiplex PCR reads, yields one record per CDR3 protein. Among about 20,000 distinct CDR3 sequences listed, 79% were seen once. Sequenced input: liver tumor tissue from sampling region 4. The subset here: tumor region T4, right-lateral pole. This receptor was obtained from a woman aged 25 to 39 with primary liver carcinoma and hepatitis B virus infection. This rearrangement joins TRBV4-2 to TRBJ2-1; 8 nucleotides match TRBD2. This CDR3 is CACSQDIGAGVSNEQFF. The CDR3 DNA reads TGTGCCTGCAGCCAAGATATCGGAGCGGGAGTGAGCAATGAGCAATTCTTC.